Listed below are T cell receptor beta chains from one sample, sequenced in a study of T cell changes during pregnancy in multiple sclerosis. Profiling relied on immunoSEQ multiplex PCR, and the TCRdb table lists in-frame clones only, not all of them. The sample shows some 85,000 clones, 90% to 95% of them seen only once. Here the sequenced sample was peripheral blood, taken in the second trimester of pregnancy. Receptor source: a female donor with multiple sclerosis, enrolled in a pregnancy study. Each CDR3 is given with its conserved first and last residue. The D gene is left open where the match is weak. Clone size is not always given. Where it is, it says once, few, many or a class for expanded clones.

TRBV5-1,TRBJ1-2,TRBD1,NA,CASSLRPTTGGTYGYTF,TGCGCCAGCAGCTTACGACCTACGACAGGGGGCACCTATGGCTACACCTTC
TRBV4-2,TRBJ2-3,TRBD2,NA,CASSQGGGEADTQYF,TGTGCCAGCAGCCAAGGGGGAGGGGAAGCAGATACGCAGTATTTT
TRBV25-1,TRBJ2-7,TRBD2,NA,CASSEWGGTSGSFSEQYF,TGTGCCAGCAGTGAATGGGGGGGAACTAGCGGGAGTTTTAGCGAGCAGTACTTC
TRBV5-1,TRBJ2-3,NA,NA,CASSTGEVLGTDTQYF,TGCGCCAGCAGCACGGGGGAGGTCTTGGGCACAGATACGCAGTATTTT
TRBV27,TRBJ2-2,TRBD1,NA,CASNTGQGKPGELFF,TGTGCCAGCAACACGGGACAGGGGAAGCCCGGGGAGCTGTTTTTT
TRBV29-1,TRBJ2-1,TRBD2,NA,CSPRLAEYNEQFF,TGCAGCCCAAGACTAGCGGAGTACAATGAGCAGTTCTTC
TRBV19,TRBJ2-2,NA,NA,CASSISGLDTGELFF,TGTGCCAGTAGTATTTCAGGGCTGGACACCGGGGAGCTGTTTTTT
TRBV15,TRBJ1-3,NA,NA,CATSRGRAGGGGNTIYF,TGTGCCACCAGCAGAGGCCGCGCGGGGGGCGGCGGAAACACCATATATTTT
TRBV27,TRBJ1-2,NA,once,CASSSEGNYGYTF,TGTGCCAGCAGTTCGGAGGGCAACTATGGCTACACCTTC
TRBV7-6,TRBJ2-5,NA,once,CASSFNYQETQYF,TGTGCCAGCAGCTTTAACTACCAAGAGACCCAGTACTTC
TRBV7-6,TRBJ1-3,NA,NA,CASSYTTGLSGNTIYF,TGTGCCAGCAGCTATACGACAGGCCTCTCTGGAAACACCATATATTTT
TRBV6-1,TRBJ2-3,NA,NA,CASSPRGGARDTQYF,TGTGCCAGCAGTCCTCGCGGTGGGGCTAGGGATACGCAGTATTTT
TRBV7-9,TRBJ2-2,TRBD2,NA,CASSSTGGTGELFF,TGTGCCAGCAGCTCGACCGGGGGGACCGGGGAGCTGTTTTTT
TRBV4-2,TRBJ1-2,NA,NA,CASSQGFGHAGEATF,TGTGCCAGCAGCCAAGGGTTCGGTCATGCGGGCGAGGCGACCTTC
TRBV9,TRBJ1-5,TRBD1,NA,CASAQGTGYQPQHF,TGTGCCAGCGCACAAGGGACAGGGTACCAGCCCCAGCATTTT
TRBV9,TRBJ2-1,NA,NA,CASSVGRTYNEQFF,TGTGCCAGCAGCGTAGGGAGAACCTACAATGAGCAGTTCTTC
TRBV11-2,TRBJ2-1,NA,NA,CASSLVSGLNNEQFF,TGTGCCAGCAGCTTAGTCTCAGGTTTGAACAATGAGCAGTTCTTC
TRBV25-1,TRBJ2-7,TRBD1,NA,CASSPDRVLHEQYF,TGTGCCAGCAGTCCGGACAGGGTCTTGCACGAGCAGTACTTC
TRBV5-5,TRBJ2-3,NA,NA,CASSLAVSLADTQYF,TGTGCCAGCAGCTTGGCAGTCTCGTTGGCAGATACGCAGTATTTT
TRBV9,TRBJ2-3,TRBD2,NA,CASSVLLGGSGSSDTQYF,TGTGCCAGCAGCGTCCTCCTCGGGGGTAGCGGGAGCTCAGATACGCAGTATTTT
TRBV15,TRBJ2-7,TRBD2,NA,CATSRDLGLAGGPYEQYF,TGTGCCACCAGCAGGGATCTCGGACTAGCGGGAGGCCCCTACGAGCAGTACTTC
TRBV11-2,TRBJ2-7,TRBD2,NA,CASSPRLASTYEQYF,TGTGCCAGCAGCCCAAGACTAGCTTCGACCTACGAGCAGTACTTC
TRBV7-6,TRBJ1-1,NA,few,CASSLGQGTEAFF,TGTGCCAGCAGCTTAGGGCAGGGAACTGAAGCTTTCTTT
TRBV29-1,TRBJ1-3,NA,NA,CSVARGSGNTIYF,TGCAGCGTTGCTAGGGGCTCTGGAAACACCATATATTTT
TRBV5-1,TRBJ1-2,TRBD1,NA,CASSLNDRGLTF,TGCGCCAGCAGCTTGAACGACAGGGGGCTCACCTTC
TRBV12-5,TRBJ2-1,NA,NA,CASGKDSYNEQFF,TGTGCTAGTGGGAAAGACAGTTACAATGAGCAGTTCTTC
TRBV4-1,TRBJ2-1,NA,NA,CASSQRGKQFF,TGCGCCAGCAGCCAACGCGGTAAGCAGTTCTTC
TRBV5-1,TRBJ2-1,NA,NA,CASSFGGTGGNEQFF,TGCGCCAGCAGCTTTGGCGGTACTGGGGGGAATGAGCAGTTCTTC
TRBV11-2,TRBJ1-2,NA,few,CASSLDPGPGGGYTF,TGTGCCAGCAGCTTAGATCCGGGTCCGGGGGGTGGCTACACCTTC
TRBV6-1,TRBJ2-1,NA,NA,CASSESTSSRYNEQFF,TGTGCCAGCAGTGAGTCTACTAGCTCCCGGTACAATGAGCAGTTCTTC
TRBV5-1,TRBJ1-4,TRBD1,NA,CASSLGRGDEKLFF,TGCGCCAGCAGCTTGGGCAGGGGGGACGAAAAACTGTTTTTT
TRBV30,TRBJ1-5,TRBD1,NA,CAWGQGPNQPQHF,TGTGCCTGGGGACAGGGGCCCAATCAGCCCCAGCATTTT
TRBV4-3,TRBJ2-2,NA,NA,CASSQEPRLNTGELFF,TGCGCCAGCAGCCAAGAGCCGCGGCTGAACACCGGGGAGCTGTTTTTT
TRBV7-2,TRBJ1-4,TRBD1,NA,CASSPTGGDEKLFF,TGTGCCAGCAGCCCCACAGGGGGCGATGAAAAACTGTTTTTT
TRBV28,TRBJ1-2,NA,NA,CASSLPTRGKGGGYTF,TGTGCCAGCAGTTTACCCACCCGGGGTAAAGGGGGAGGCTACACCTTC
TRBV4-2,TRBJ2-5,NA,NA,CASSQDKGDQETQYF,TGTGCCAGCAGCCAAGATAAGGGAGACCAAGAGACCCAGTACTTC
TRBV13,TRBJ1-5,NA,NA,CASSFRGAQPQHF,TGTGCCAGCAGCTTCCGGGGGGCCCAGCCCCAGCATTTT
TRBV4-2,TRBJ1-1,TRBD1,NA,CASSQDLEGAVNTEAFF,TGTGCCAGCAGCCAAGATCTGGAGGGGGCGGTGAACACTGAAGCTTTCTTT
TRBV7-9,TRBJ1-1,NA,NA,CASSKPEEAFF,TGTGCCAGCAGCAAACCAGAAGAAGCTTTCTTT
TRBV9,TRBJ2-1,NA,NA,CASSVAPSDEQFF,TGTGCCAGCAGCGTAGCGCCTTCGGATGAGCAGTTCTTC
TRBV29-1,TRBJ1-2,NA,NA,CSVEDTSGYGYTF,TGCAGCGTTGAAGACACCTCGGGCTATGGCTACACCTTC
TRBV29-1,TRBJ2-7,NA,NA,CSVEDRGVSGRIEQYF,TGCAGCGTTGAAGATCGCGGGGTTTCAGGAAGGATAGAGCAGTACTTC
TRBV6-6,TRBJ1-5,NA,NA,CASSYSNSGNQPQHF,TGTGCCAGCAGTTACTCGAATTCAGGAAATCAGCCCCAGCATTTT
TRBV18,TRBJ1-4,NA,few,CASSPSRGYEKLFF,TGTGCCAGCTCCCCCTCTAGGGGCTATGAAAAACTGTTTTTT
TRBV4-3,TRBJ2-6,NA,NA,CASSASWAGSGANVLTF,TGCGCCAGCAGCGCCTCGTGGGCTGGGTCTGGGGCCAACGTCCTGACTTTC